The rows below give T cell receptor beta chains drawn from one sample of a study of Ad26.COV2.S vaccination and SARS-CoV-2 variants. TCRdb keeps only in-frame clones here, not all; method: immunoSEQ multiplex PCR. The sample contains just over 350,000 clones, about 88% of which appear only once. The sample was peripheral blood, taken in a trial of Ad26.COV2.S vaccine versus placebo. The origin of the receptors is a person between 18 and 65 years old who received the Ad26.COV2.S COVID-19 vaccine or a placebo. Both conserved end residues are part of each CDR3. Fields, in order: V gene, D gene, clone size, J gene, CDR3 protein, CDR3 DNA. The D gene is left open where the match is weak. Clone size is stated in some rows and not others, as once, few, many or a class when expanded.

V gene: TRBV27; D gene: -; clone size: -; J gene: TRBJ2-7; CDR3 protein: CASSYSVASYEQYF; CDR3 DNA: TGTGCCAGCAGTTATAGCGTCGCATCCTACGAGCAGTACTTC
V gene: TRBV27; D gene: -; clone size: -; J gene: TRBJ2-7; CDR3 protein: CASSDGYEQYF; CDR3 DNA: TGTGCCAGCAGTGACGGCTACGAGCAGTACTTC
V gene: TRBV30; D gene: TRBD2; clone size: -; J gene: TRBJ2-3; CDR3 protein: CAWGTSVDTQYF; CDR3 DNA: TGTGCCTGGGGGACTAGCGTAGATACGCAGTATTTT
V gene: TRBV12-5; D gene: -; clone size: -; J gene: TRBJ1-5; CDR3 protein: CASGYLQGSNQPQHF; CDR3 DNA: TGTGCTAGTGGTTACCTCCAGGGAAGCAATCAGCCCCAGCATTTT
V gene: TRBV18; D gene: -; clone size: -; J gene: TRBJ1-1; CDR3 protein: CASSTLGGGGHSTEAFF; CDR3 DNA: TGTGCCAGCTCAACTCTAGGAGGCGGGGGTCATTCCACTGAAGCTTTCTTT
V gene: TRBV11-2; D gene: -; clone size: -; J gene: TRBJ1-2; CDR3 protein: CASSSRQKTNYGYTF; CDR3 DNA: TGTGCCAGCAGCTCCCGACAGAAAACTAACTATGGCTACACCTTC
V gene: TRBV7-6; D gene: -; clone size: -; J gene: TRBJ2-1; CDR3 protein: CASSFTGLTNEQFF; CDR3 DNA: TGTGCCAGCAGCTTTACAGGGCTTACAAATGAGCAGTTCTTC
V gene: TRBV15; D gene: -; clone size: -; J gene: TRBJ1-6; CDR3 protein: CATSSRQGRVSPLHF; CDR3 DNA: TGTGCCACCAGCAGTCGGCAGGGTAGGGTATCACCCCTCCACTTT
V gene: TRBV5-1; D gene: -; clone size: -; J gene: TRBJ1-1; CDR3 protein: CASSPRGPLSTEAFF; CDR3 DNA: TGCGCCAGCAGCCCTCGGGGTCCACTATCCACTGAAGCTTTCTTT
V gene: TRBV4-3; D gene: TRBD1; clone size: -; J gene: TRBJ2-5; CDR3 protein: CASSQGTGVETQYF; CDR3 DNA: TGCGCCAGCAGCCAAGGCACAGGGGTGGAGACCCAGTACTTC
V gene: TRBV5-1; D gene: -; clone size: -; J gene: TRBJ1-2; CDR3 protein: CASSLNSLGQGYTF; CDR3 DNA: TGCGCCAGCAGCTTGAACAGCCTCGGGCAAGGCTACACCTTC
V gene: TRBV5-6; D gene: -; clone size: -; J gene: TRBJ2-7; CDR3 protein: CASRRGLDRLEQYF; CDR3 DNA: TGTGCCAGCAGGAGAGGCCTAGACCGCCTAGAGCAGTACTTC
V gene: TRBV5-1; D gene: -; clone size: -; J gene: TRBJ1-2; CDR3 protein: CASSEGRNRGYTF; CDR3 DNA: TGCGCCAGCAGCGAGGGACGGAATAGAGGCTACACCTTC
V gene: TRBV19; D gene: -; clone size: -; J gene: TRBJ1-5; CDR3 protein: CASKAGIGNQPQHF; CDR3 DNA: TGTGCCAGTAAGGCCGGGATTGGCAATCAGCCCCAGCATTTT
V gene: TRBV12-3/TRBV12-4; D gene: -; clone size: -; J gene: TRBJ2-3; CDR3 protein: CASSTGAPDTQYF; CDR3 DNA: TGTGCCAGCTCAACCGGGGCCCCGGATACGCAGTATTTT
V gene: TRBV9; D gene: -; clone size: -; J gene: TRBJ2-1; CDR3 protein: CASSVGGGPQDHTNNEQFF; CDR3 DNA: TGTGCCAGCAGCGTAGGGGGGGGCCCCCAAGACCACACAAACAATGAGCAGTTCTTC
V gene: TRBV9; D gene: -; clone size: -; J gene: TRBJ1-1; CDR3 protein: CASSVGWGTEAFF; CDR3 DNA: TGTGCCAGCAGCGTAGGCTGGGGCACTGAAGCTTTCTTT
V gene: TRBV27; D gene: -; clone size: -; J gene: TRBJ1-2; CDR3 protein: CASSLLGNYGYTF; CDR3 DNA: TGTGCCAGCAGTTTACTGGGGAACTATGGCTACACCTTC
V gene: TRBV18; D gene: TRBD1; clone size: -; J gene: TRBJ1-3; CDR3 protein: CASSPGTDSGNTIYF; CDR3 DNA: TGTGCCAGCTCACCTGGGACAGACTCTGGAAACACCATATATTTT
V gene: TRBV28; D gene: -; clone size: -; J gene: TRBJ2-7; CDR3 protein: CASSFPKTGLSYEQYF; CDR3 DNA: TGTGCCAGCAGTTTTCCGAAGACAGGCCTCTCCTACGAGCAGTACTTC
V gene: TRBV18; D gene: -; clone size: -; J gene: TRBJ1-5; CDR3 protein: CASSPGNNQPQHF; CDR3 DNA: TGTGCCAGCTCACCAGGGAACAATCAGCCCCAGCATTTT
V gene: TRBV18; D gene: TRBD2; clone size: -; J gene: TRBJ2-7; CDR3 protein: CASSRTSGEAYEQYF; CDR3 DNA: TGTGCCAGCTCACGAACTAGCGGAGAAGCCTACGAGCAGTACTTC
V gene: TRBV2; D gene: TRBD1; clone size: -; J gene: TRBJ2-7; CDR3 protein: CASTVGDRAVEQYF; CDR3 DNA: TGTGCCAGCACCGTAGGGGACAGGGCTGTCGAGCAGTACTTC
V gene: TRBV5-1; D gene: -; clone size: -; J gene: TRBJ2-3; CDR3 protein: CASSSGGVTDTQYF; CDR3 DNA: TGCGCCAGCAGCTCTGGGGGTGTCACAGATACGCAGTATTTT
V gene: TRBV7-6; D gene: -; clone size: -; J gene: TRBJ2-5; CDR3 protein: CASSPGRARETQYF; CDR3 DNA: TGTGCCAGCAGTCCAGGCAGGGCAAGGGAGACCCAGTACTTC
V gene: TRBV28; D gene: -; clone size: -; J gene: TRBJ1-1; CDR3 protein: CASSPLRGTEAFF; CDR3 DNA: TGTGCCAGCAGTCCCCTCCGGGGGACTGAAGCTTTCTTT
V gene: TRBV10-3; D gene: -; clone size: -; J gene: TRBJ2-1; CDR3 protein: CAISESGRDNEQFF; CDR3 DNA: TGTGCCATCAGTGAGTCGGGAAGGGACAATGAGCAGTTCTTC
V gene: TRBV6-2/TRBV6-3; D gene: -; clone size: once; J gene: TRBJ1-1; CDR3 protein: CASSYWGNTEAFF; CDR3 DNA: TGTGCCAGCAGTTACTGGGGGAACACTGAAGCTTTCTTT
V gene: TRBV5-4; D gene: TRBD1; clone size: -; J gene: TRBJ2-2; CDR3 protein: CASRTGTGVTGELFF; CDR3 DNA: TGTGCCAGCAGAACCGGGACAGGGGTCACCGGGGAGCTGTTTTTT
V gene: TRBV11-2; D gene: -; clone size: -; J gene: TRBJ2-7; CDR3 protein: CASSLDFRYSYEQYF; CDR3 DNA: TGTGCCAGCAGCTTAGATTTCCGTTACTCCTACGAGCAGTACTTC
V gene: TRBV14; D gene: TRBD2; clone size: -; J gene: TRBJ2-1; CDR3 protein: CASSLGTINYNEQFF; CDR3 DNA: TGTGCCAGCAGCCTGGGGACTATCAACTACAATGAGCAGTTCTTC
V gene: TRBV7-9; D gene: TRBD2; clone size: -; J gene: TRBJ2-3; CDR3 protein: CASSLGLAGDTQYF; CDR3 DNA: TGTGCCAGCAGCCTCGGACTAGCTGGAGATACGCAGTATTTT
V gene: TRBV7-6; D gene: TRBD1; clone size: -; J gene: TRBJ2-7; CDR3 protein: CASSLVVSGGGDEQYF; CDR3 DNA: TGTGCCAGCAGCTTAGTAGTTTCAGGGGGCGGGGACGAGCAGTACTTC
V gene: TRBV7-2; D gene: -; clone size: -; J gene: TRBJ1-6; CDR3 protein: CASSLDRVPNSPLHF; CDR3 DNA: TGTGCCAGCAGCTTAGACAGGGTCCCTAATTCACCCCTCCACTTT
V gene: TRBV7-9; D gene: -; clone size: -; J gene: TRBJ1-2; CDR3 protein: CASSLGGDHGYTF; CDR3 DNA: TGTGCCAGCAGCTTAGGGGGTGACCATGGCTACACCTTC
V gene: TRBV29-1; D gene: -; clone size: -; J gene: TRBJ1-1; CDR3 protein: CSATEAFF; CDR3 DNA: TGCAGCGCTACTGAAGCTTTCTTT
V gene: TRBV15; D gene: -; clone size: once; J gene: TRBJ1-2; CDR3 protein: CATRGIGTSYRYTF; CDR3 DNA: TGTGCCACCAGGGGGATTGGGACGTCGTATCGCTACACCTTC
V gene: TRBV6-2/TRBV6-3; D gene: TRBD1; clone size: -; J gene: TRBJ1-1; CDR3 protein: CASSRTRTGAFF; CDR3 DNA: TGTGCCAGCAGTAGAACCCGGACAGGCGCTTTCTTT
V gene: TRBV5-5; D gene: -; clone size: -; J gene: TRBJ1-2; CDR3 protein: CASSPGSVVPNYGYTF; CDR3 DNA: TGTGCCAGCAGCCCCGGGTCCGTAGTGCCAAACTATGGCTACACCTTC
V gene: TRBV3-1/TRBV3-2; D gene: -; clone size: -; J gene: TRBJ1-6; CDR3 protein: CASSSRSSPLHF; CDR3 DNA: TGTGCCAGCAGCTCGCGGTCTTCACCCCTCCACTTT
V gene: TRBV19; D gene: -; clone size: once; J gene: TRBJ2-1; CDR3 protein: CASSITGFNNEQFF; CDR3 DNA: TGTGCCAGTAGTATAACGGGGTTCAACAATGAGCAGTTCTTC
V gene: TRBV15; D gene: TRBD1; clone size: -; J gene: TRBJ2-1; CDR3 protein: CATSSQTGNYNEQFF; CDR3 DNA: TGTGCCACCAGCAGCCAGACAGGGAACTACAATGAGCAGTTCTTC
V gene: TRBV7-9; D gene: -; clone size: -; J gene: TRBJ2-3; CDR3 protein: CASSLLGVLTDTQYF; CDR3 DNA: TGTGCCAGCAGCTTACTAGGGGTTCTCACAGATACGCAGTATTTT
V gene: TRBV6-1; D gene: -; clone size: -; J gene: TRBJ1-5; CDR3 protein: CASTGFVGNQPQHF; CDR3 DNA: TGTGCCAGCACAGGGTTTGTTGGCAATCAGCCCCAGCATTTT
V gene: TRBV5-4; D gene: TRBD1; clone size: -; J gene: TRBJ2-5; CDR3 protein: CASSLGFQGQGAETQYF; CDR3 DNA: TGTGCCAGCAGCTTGGGGTTTCAGGGACAGGGGGCTGAGACCCAGTACTTC
V gene: TRBV7-2; D gene: -; clone size: -; J gene: TRBJ2-2; CDR3 protein: CASSLAVTGELFF; CDR3 DNA: TGTGCCAGCAGCTTAGCAGTCACCGGGGAGCTGTTTTTT
V gene: TRBV6-1; D gene: -; clone size: -; J gene: TRBJ2-3; CDR3 protein: CASSEALLVAQSGDTQYF; CDR3 DNA: TGTGCCAGCAGTGAAGCGCTTCTGGTAGCCCAGTCTGGGGATACGCAGTATTTT
V gene: TRBV5-1; D gene: -; clone size: -; J gene: TRBJ1-2; CDR3 protein: CASSWGGDYGYTF; CDR3 DNA: TGCGCCAGCAGCTGGGGCGGTGACTATGGCTACACCTTC
V gene: TRBV5-6; D gene: -; clone size: -; J gene: TRBJ2-1; CDR3 protein: CASSLAPGSSYNEQFF; CDR3 DNA: TGTGCCAGCAGCTTGGCCCCGGGATCATCCTACAATGAGCAGTTCTTC
V gene: TRBV27; D gene: TRBD1; clone size: -; J gene: TRBJ2-1; CDR3 protein: CASSLSRTGWGYNEQFF; CDR3 DNA: TGTGCCAGCAGTCTTTCACGGACAGGGTGGGGATACAATGAGCAGTTCTTC
V gene: TRBV19; D gene: TRBD2; clone size: -; J gene: TRBJ2-7; CDR3 protein: CASSTPRGGDAYEQYF; CDR3 DNA: TGTGCCAGTAGTACCCCCCGGGGGGGGGATGCCTACGAGCAGTACTTC
V gene: TRBV27; D gene: -; clone size: -; J gene: TRBJ2-1; CDR3 protein: CASSFGGASYNEQFF; CDR3 DNA: TGTGCCAGCAGTTTTGGGGGGGCCTCCTACAATGAGCAGTTCTTC
V gene: TRBV10-1; D gene: -; clone size: once; J gene: TRBJ2-3; CDR3 protein: CASSDDSPSTDTQYF; CDR3 DNA: TGCGCCAGCAGTGATGATAGCCCTAGCACAGATACGCAGTATTTT
V gene: TRBV5-4; D gene: TRBD2; clone size: -; J gene: TRBJ2-2; CDR3 protein: CASSFKLAGGPGVGELFF; CDR3 DNA: TGTGCCAGCAGCTTTAAGCTAGCGGGGGGGCCCGGGGTCGGGGAGCTGTTTTTT
V gene: TRBV7-9; D gene: TRBD2; clone size: -; J gene: TRBJ2-1; CDR3 protein: CASSSDLAGGPLEQFF; CDR3 DNA: TGTGCCAGCAGCTCGGACTTAGCGGGGGGGCCACTTGAGCAGTTCTTC
V gene: TRBV14; D gene: TRBD2; clone size: -; J gene: TRBJ2-3; CDR3 protein: CASSRTSGGTDTQYF; CDR3 DNA: TGTGCCAGCAGCCGGACTAGCGGGGGCACAGATACGCAGTATTTT
V gene: TRBV7-2; D gene: TRBD2; clone size: -; J gene: TRBJ2-7; CDR3 protein: CASSLGTGGPREQYF; CDR3 DNA: TGTGCCAGCAGCTTAGGAACGGGAGGGCCCAGAGAGCAGTACTTC
V gene: TRBV19; D gene: -; clone size: -; J gene: TRBJ1-5; CDR3 protein: CASSILLDQPQHF; CDR3 DNA: TGTGCCAGTAGTATATTACTTGATCAGCCCCAGCATTTT
V gene: TRBV7-9; D gene: -; clone size: -; J gene: TRBJ1-5; CDR3 protein: CASSLAKGDQPQHF; CDR3 DNA: TGTGCCAGCAGCTTAGCGAAAGGAGATCAGCCCCAGCATTTT
V gene: TRBV4-3; D gene: -; clone size: -; J gene: TRBJ1-5; CDR3 protein: CASSQQGFNQPQHF; CDR3 DNA: TGCGCCAGCAGCCAACAGGGATTCAATCAGCCCCAGCATTTT